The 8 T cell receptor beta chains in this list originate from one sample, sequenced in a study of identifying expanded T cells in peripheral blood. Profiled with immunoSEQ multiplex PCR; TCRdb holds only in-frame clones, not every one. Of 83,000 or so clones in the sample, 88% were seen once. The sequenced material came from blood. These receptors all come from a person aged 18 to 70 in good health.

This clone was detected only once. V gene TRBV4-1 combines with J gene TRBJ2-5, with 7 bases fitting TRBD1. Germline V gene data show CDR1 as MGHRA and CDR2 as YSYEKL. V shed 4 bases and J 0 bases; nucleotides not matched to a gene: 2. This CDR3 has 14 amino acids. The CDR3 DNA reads TGCGCCAGCAGCCTTACAGGGGACCAAGAGACCCAGTACTTC. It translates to CASSLTGDQETQYF.

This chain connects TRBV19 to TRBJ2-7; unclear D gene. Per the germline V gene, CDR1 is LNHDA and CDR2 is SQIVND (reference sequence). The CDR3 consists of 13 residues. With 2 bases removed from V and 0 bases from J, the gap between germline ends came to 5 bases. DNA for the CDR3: TGTGCCAGTAGTATAACAGCCTCCTACGAGCAGTACTTC. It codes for CASSITASYEQYF. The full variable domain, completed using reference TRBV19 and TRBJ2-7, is DGGITQSPKYLFRKEGQNVTLSCEQNLNHDAMYWYRQDPGQGLRLIYYSQIVNDFQKGDIAEGYSVSREKKESFPLTVTSAQKNPTAFYLCASSITASYEQYFGPGTRLTVT.

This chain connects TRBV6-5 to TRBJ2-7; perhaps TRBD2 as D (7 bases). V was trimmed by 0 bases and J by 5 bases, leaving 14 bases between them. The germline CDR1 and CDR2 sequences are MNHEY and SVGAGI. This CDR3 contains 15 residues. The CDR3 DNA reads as TGTGCCAGCAGTTACTCGGGGGGGGCCTCTCACGAGCAGTACTTC. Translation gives CASSYSGGASHEQYF.

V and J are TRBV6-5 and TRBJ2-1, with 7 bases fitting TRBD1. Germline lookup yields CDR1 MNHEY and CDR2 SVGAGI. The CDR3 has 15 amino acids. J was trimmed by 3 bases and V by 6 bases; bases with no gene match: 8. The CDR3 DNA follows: TGTGCCAGCAGCCCCCAGGGGGAGAGCTACAATGAGCAGTTCTTC. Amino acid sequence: CASSPQGESYNEQFF.

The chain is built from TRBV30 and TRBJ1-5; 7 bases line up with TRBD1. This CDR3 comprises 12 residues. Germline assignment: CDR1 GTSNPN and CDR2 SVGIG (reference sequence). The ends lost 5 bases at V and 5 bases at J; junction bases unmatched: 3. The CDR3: CAWDRDDQPQHF. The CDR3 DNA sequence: TGTGCCTGGGACAGGGACGATCAGCCCCAGCATTTT.

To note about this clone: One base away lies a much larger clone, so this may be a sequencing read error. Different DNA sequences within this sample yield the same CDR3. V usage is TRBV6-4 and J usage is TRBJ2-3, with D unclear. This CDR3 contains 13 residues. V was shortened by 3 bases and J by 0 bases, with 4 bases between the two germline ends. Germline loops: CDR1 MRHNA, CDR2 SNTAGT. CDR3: CASSEGSTDTQYF. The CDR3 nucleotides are TGTGCCAGCAGTGAGGGGAGCACAGATACGCAGTATTTT.

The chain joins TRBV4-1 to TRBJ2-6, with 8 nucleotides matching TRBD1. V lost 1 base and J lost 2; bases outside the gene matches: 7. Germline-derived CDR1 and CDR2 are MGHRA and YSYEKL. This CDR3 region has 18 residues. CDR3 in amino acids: CASSQGPQGAPGANVLTF. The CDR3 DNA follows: TGCGCCAGCAGCCAAGGGCCTCAGGGGGCGCCTGGGGCCAACGTCCTGACTTTC.

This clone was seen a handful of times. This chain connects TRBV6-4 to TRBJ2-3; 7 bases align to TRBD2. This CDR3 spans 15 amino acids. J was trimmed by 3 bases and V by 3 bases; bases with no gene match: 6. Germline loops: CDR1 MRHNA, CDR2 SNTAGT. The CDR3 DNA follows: TGTGCCAGCAGTGAAGGACTCGGGGGGACAGATACGCAGTATTTT. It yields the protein CASSEGLGGTDTQYF.